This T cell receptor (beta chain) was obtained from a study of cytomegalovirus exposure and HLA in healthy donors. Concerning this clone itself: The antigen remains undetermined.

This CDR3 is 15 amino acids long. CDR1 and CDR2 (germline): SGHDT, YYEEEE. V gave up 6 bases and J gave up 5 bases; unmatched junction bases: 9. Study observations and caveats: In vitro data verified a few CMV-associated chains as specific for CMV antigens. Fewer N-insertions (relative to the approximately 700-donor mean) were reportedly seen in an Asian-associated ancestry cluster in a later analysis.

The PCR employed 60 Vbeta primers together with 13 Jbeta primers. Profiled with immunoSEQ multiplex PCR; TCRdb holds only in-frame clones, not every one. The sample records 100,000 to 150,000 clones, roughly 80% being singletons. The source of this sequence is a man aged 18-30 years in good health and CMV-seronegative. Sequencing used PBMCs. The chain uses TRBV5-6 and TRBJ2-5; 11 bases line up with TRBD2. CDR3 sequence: CASTGGSGGAETQYF. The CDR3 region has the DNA TGTGCCAGCACTGGGGGTAGCGGGGGGGCGGAGACCCAGTACTTC.